This T cell receptor beta chain was recorded in a study of T cells in Graves' hyperthyroidism and ophthalmopathy. The study, taken as a whole, reports: A model using 13 V-J features told ophthalmopathy apart from stable hyperthyroidism. Among thyroid clonotypes expanded above 0.001, most also appeared in blood.

In this sample, this clonotype turned up many times. What it binds is unknown. The CDR3 contains 16 residues. Germline CDR1 reads SGHRS; CDR2 reads YFSETQ. Trimming removed 0 bases at V and 3 bases at J, with 16 bases between. It was RNA transcripts that yielded the amplified TCR beta CDR3 regions. Carried out on the TCR CDR3, a first-round RT-PCR used the HTBI primer set. Each CDR3 protein gets one entry after TCRdb re-called the multiplex PCR reads with MiXCR. The repertoire has 620,000 or so distinct CDR3 sequences, more than 14% of them found once; the top ten carry around 12%. Orbital computed tomography, thyroid ultrasound, serum thyroxine and TRAb, and clinical symptoms together informed the diagnoses.

The chain couples TRBV5-1 to TRBJ2-7; TRBD1 might be the D (5 bases). Sequencing used blood. The source of this sequence is a woman in her forties or fifties with Graves' ophthalmopathy. The CDR3 nucleotides are TGCGCCAGCAGCTTGGCGGATACCGGACACCTCTACGAGCAGTACTTC. Encoded protein: CASSLADTGHLYEQYF.